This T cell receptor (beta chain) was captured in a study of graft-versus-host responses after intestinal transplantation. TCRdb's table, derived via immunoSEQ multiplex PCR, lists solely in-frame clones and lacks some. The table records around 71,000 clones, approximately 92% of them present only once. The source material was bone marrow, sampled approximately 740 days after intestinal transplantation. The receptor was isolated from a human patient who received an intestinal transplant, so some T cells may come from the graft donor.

The CDR3 DNA sequence: TGTGCCAGCAGCATTGGGACAGGGCAAGATACGCAGTATTTT. This translates into CASSIGTGQDTQYF. V gene TRBV7-9 combines with J gene TRBJ2-3, with TRBD1 matching 9 bases. Germline lookup yields CDR1 SEHNR and CDR2 FQNEAQ (reference sequence). The trim removed 5 bases at V and 5 bases at J, leaving 5 bases unmatched. The CDR3 sequence is 14 residues long.